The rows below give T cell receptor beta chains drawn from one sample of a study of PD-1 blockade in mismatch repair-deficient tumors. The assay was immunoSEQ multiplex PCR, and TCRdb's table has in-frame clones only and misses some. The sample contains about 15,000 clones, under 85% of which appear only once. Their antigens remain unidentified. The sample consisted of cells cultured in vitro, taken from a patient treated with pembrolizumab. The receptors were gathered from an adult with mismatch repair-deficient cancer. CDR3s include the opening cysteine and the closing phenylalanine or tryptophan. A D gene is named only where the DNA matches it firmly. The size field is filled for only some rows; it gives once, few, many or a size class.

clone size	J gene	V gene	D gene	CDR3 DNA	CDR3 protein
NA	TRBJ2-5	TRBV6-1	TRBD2	TGTGCCAGCAGTGAAGGGCCCCGGACTAGCGGGAGTTGGTTCGGTGCGGAGACCCAGTACTTC	CASSEGPRTSGSWFGAETQYF
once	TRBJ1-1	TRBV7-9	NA	TGTGCCAGCAGCTTAAAGAACATGAACACTGAAGCTTTCTTT	CASSLKNMNTEAFF
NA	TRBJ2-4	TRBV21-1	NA	TGTGCCAGCAACTTAGGGGTAGCCAAAAACATTCAGTACTTC	CASNLGVAKNIQYF
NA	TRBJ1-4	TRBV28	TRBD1	TGTGCCAGCAGTTCTCCGGACAGGGCTAATGAAAAACTGTTTTTT	CASSSPDRANEKLFF
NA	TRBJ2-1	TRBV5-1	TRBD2	TGCGCCAGCAGCTTGGATGCGGGAGGTTACAATGAGCAGTTCTTC	CASSLDAGGYNEQFF
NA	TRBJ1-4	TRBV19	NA	TGTGCCAGTAGTATTTCAGGTTTTTCGGAAAAACTGTTTTTT	CASSISGFSEKLFF
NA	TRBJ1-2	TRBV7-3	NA	TGTGCCATCCGGGGTACCTTCACTAACTATGGCTACACCTTC	CAIRGTFTNYGYTF
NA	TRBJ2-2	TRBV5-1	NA	TGCGCCAGCAGCTTGGAGGTTACCGGGGAGCTGTTTTTT	CASSLEVTGELFF
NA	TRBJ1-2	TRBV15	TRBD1	TGTGCCACCAGAGGACAGGGGAATTATGGCTACACCTTC	CATRGQGNYGYTF
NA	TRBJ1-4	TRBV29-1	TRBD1	TGCAGCGTTGCCGGAGGGGGCGCGGGACTTGTAAATGAAAAACTGTTTTTT	CSVAGGGAGLVNEKLFF
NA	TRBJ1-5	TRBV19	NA	TGTGCCAGCACAACCAGGGATAGCAATCAGCCCCAGCATTTT	CASTTRDSNQPQHF
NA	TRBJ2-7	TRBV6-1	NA	TGTGCCAGCAGTGCAGGGACTTCTAGCTCCTACGAGCAGTACTTC	CASSAGTSSSYEQYF
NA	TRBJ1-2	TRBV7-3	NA	TGTGCCAGCAGCTTAAACGCGGGCGACGGCTACACCTTC	CASSLNAGDGYTF
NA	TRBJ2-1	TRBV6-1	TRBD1	TGTGCCAGCAGTGCGGGACAGGGGGCGCACAATGAGCAGTTCTTC	CASSAGQGAHNEQFF
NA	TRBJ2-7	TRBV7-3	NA	TGTGCCAGCAGCCCCCTGGGTGGGGAGCAGTACTTC	CASSPLGGEQYF
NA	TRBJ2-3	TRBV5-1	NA	TGCGCCAGCGGGACCCCGGGGGCAGATACGCAGTATTTT	CASGTPGADTQYF
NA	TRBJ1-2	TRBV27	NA	TGTGCCAGCAGATCCGGGCTTGTCTCATATGGCTACACCTTC	CASRSGLVSYGYTF
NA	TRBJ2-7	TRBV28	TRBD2	TGTGCCAGCAGTTTTTGGACTAGCGGGAAGGATGGCGAGCAGTACTTC	CASSFWTSGKDGEQYF
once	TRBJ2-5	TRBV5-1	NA	TGCGCCAGCAGACTCCAGGAGACCCAGTACTTC	CASRLQETQYF
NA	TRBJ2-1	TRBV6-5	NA	TGTGCCAGCAGTTACACCACTAGCCCCAATGAGCAGTTCTTC	CASSYTTSPNEQFF
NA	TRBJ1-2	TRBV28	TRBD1	TGTGCCAGCAACGTAGACAGGGACTACTATGGCTACACCTTC	CASNVDRDYYGYTF
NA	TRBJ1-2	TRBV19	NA	TGTGCCAGTAGTACGGGACGGACGTACTATGGCTACACCTTC	CASSTGRTYYGYTF
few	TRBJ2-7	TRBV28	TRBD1	TGTGCCAGCACCGGGACAGGGGGGGGCGGCGAGCAGTACTTC	CASTGTGGGGEQYF
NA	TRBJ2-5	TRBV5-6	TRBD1	TGTGCCAGCCGAAGGGGGCTTCAAGAGACCCAGTACTTC	CASRRGLQETQYF
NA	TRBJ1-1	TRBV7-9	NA	TGTGCCAGCAGGAAACACGGTACAACTGAAGCTTTCTTT	CASRKHGTTEAFF
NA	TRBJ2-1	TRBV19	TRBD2	TGTGCCAGTAGTCGGGGGGAGTATTACAATGAGCAGTTCTTC	CASSRGEYYNEQFF
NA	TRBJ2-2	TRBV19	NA	TGTGCCAGTAGTATAGGGACTTCGAACACCGGGGAGCTGTTTTTT	CASSIGTSNTGELFF
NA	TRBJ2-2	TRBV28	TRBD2	TGTGCCAGTGGTGGCGGGAGGAGATATACCGGGGAGCTGTTTTTT	CASGGGRRYTGELFF
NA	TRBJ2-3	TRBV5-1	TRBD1	TGCGCCAGCAGCTTGGAAGGGGGCCCAGATACGCAGTATTTT	CASSLEGGPDTQYF
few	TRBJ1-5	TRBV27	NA	TGTGCCAGCAGTTTATCTGGCATCCATAGCAATCAGCCCCAGCATTTT	CASSLSGIHSNQPQHF
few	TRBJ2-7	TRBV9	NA	TGTGCCAGCAGCGTAGAGGGGTACGAGCAGTACTTC	CASSVEGYEQYF
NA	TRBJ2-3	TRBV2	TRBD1	TGTGCCAGCAGCTTCGGACAGGGTGCAGATACGCAGTATTTT	CASSFGQGADTQYF
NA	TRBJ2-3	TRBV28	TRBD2	TGTGCCAGCAGTTCTTCCGGGCTAGCGGGCACAGATACGCAGTATTTT	CASSSSGLAGTDTQYF
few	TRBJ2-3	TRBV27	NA	TGTGCCAGCAGTTTATCGTCCCCCGCAGGTTTCGGTGGTACGCAGTATTTT	CASSLSSPAGFGGTQYF
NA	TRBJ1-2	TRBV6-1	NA	TGTGCCAGCAGACGACAGAATGGCTACACCTTC	CASRRQNGYTF
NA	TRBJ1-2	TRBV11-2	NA	TGTGCCAGCAGCTTAGGTGGACCCTATGGCTACACCTTC	CASSLGGPYGYTF
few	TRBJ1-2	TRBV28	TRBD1	TGTGCCAGCAGTTTGGGACAGGGATTGGACTACACCTTC	CASSLGQGLDYTF
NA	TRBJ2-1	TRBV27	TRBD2	TGTGCCAGCGCCCTTAGCGGGAGTAGAGGTGAGCAGTTCTTC	CASALSGSRGEQFF
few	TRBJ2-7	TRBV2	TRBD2	TGTGCCAGCAGTGAAACCAGCGGGAGGCCTACCTACGAGCAGTACTTC	CASSETSGRPTYEQYF
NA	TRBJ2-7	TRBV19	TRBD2	TGTGCCAGTAGTATTTTAGCGGGAGGTACCTACGAGCAGTACTTC	CASSILAGGTYEQYF
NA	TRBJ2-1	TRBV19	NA	TGTGCCAGTAGTCGCACCGATTCCCAGGCTAATGAGCAGTTCTTC	CASSRTDSQANEQFF
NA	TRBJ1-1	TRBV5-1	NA	TGCGCCAGCAGCTTGGGACGGATTCAAAACACTGAAGCTTTCTTT	CASSLGRIQNTEAFF
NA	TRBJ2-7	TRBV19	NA	TGTGCCAGTAGTATCGCCCATTCCTACGAGCAGTACTTC	CASSIAHSYEQYF
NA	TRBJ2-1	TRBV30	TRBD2	TGTGCCTGGTCTGCCGGGACTAGCGCTTACAATGAGCAGTTCTTC	CAWSAGTSAYNEQFF
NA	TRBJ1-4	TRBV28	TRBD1	TGTGCCAGCAGTCCTCGACCGGGACAGGGGGAAGAAAAACTGTTTTTT	CASSPRPGQGEEKLFF
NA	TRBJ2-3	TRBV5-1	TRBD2	TGCGCCAGCAGCCATTGGGGGAGGGGAGATACGCAGTATTTT	CASSHWGRGDTQYF
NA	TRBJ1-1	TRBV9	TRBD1	TGTGCCAGCAGCGTAGGACAGGGTTCTTATTCCGCTTTCTTT	CASSVGQGSYSAFF
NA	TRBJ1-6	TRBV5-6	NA	TGTGCCAGCAGCTTCGCTACGGGGATCAATAATTCACCCCTCCACTTT	CASSFATGINNSPLHF
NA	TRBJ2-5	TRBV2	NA	TGTGCCAGCACAGGGAACCAAGAGACCCAGTACTTC	CASTGNQETQYF
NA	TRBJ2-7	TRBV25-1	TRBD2	TGTGCCAGCACCGGGGACTACACCTACGAGCAGTACTTC	CASTGDYTYEQYF
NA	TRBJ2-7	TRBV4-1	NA	TGCGCCAGCAGCCAAGTGGGGGCAGGGCGGGTTGAGCAGTACTTC	CASSQVGAGRVEQYF
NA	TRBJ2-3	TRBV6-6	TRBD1	TGTGCCAGCAGTTACCAAGGGGGCGTAGATACGCAGTATTTT	CASSYQGGVDTQYF
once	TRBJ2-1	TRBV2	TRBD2	TGTGCCAGCAGTGAAGAACTAGCGACCTACAATGAGCAGTTCTTC	CASSEELATYNEQFF